The T cell receptor (beta chain) under discussion was sequenced for a study of a mutant IDH1 vaccine in newly diagnosed glioma. Study summary: Previous care, which was radiotherapy, temozolomide, or both, most often involved both.

TCRdb's copy holds only in-frame clones and misses some; the assay was immunoSEQ multiplex PCR. The table records about 32,000 clones, 81% of them present only once. Time point noted: week 35, safety follow-up. In the vaccine, a single dose held 300 ug of the mutant IDH1 20-mer peptide, along with topical imiquimod. Patients underwent eight vaccinations, which took place in weeks 1, 3, 5, 7, 11, 15, 19 and 23. Regarding this clone: The antigen remains unidentified.

Trimming removed 4 bases from V and 2 bases from J; junction bases left unmatched: 16. The CDR3 consists of 19 residues. Per the germline V gene, CDR1 is SGHRS and CDR2 is YFSETQ. The material was PBMCs, obtained from a glioma patient whose treatment included an IDH1 peptide vaccine. The receptor comes from a man between 25 and 39 years old with glioma. V is TRBV5-1 and J is TRBJ2-7; 12 bases agree with TRBD1. CDR3 residues: CASSPAGTGGDLITYEQYF. The CDR3 nucleotides are TGCGCCAGCAGCCCTGCCGGGACAGGGGGCGATTTAATAACCTACGAGCAGTACTTC.